One sample yielded the 17 T cell receptor beta chains listed below, sequenced in a study of blood T cell repertoires in COVID-19. The table came from immunoSEQ multiplex PCR; TCRdb's copy has only in-frame clones and leaves some out. The sample consists of roughly 500,000 clones, 89% of them appearing once. Sequencing used peripheral blood. All receptors come from a man in his late teens or twenties with COVID-19, enrolled during active disease.

This clone has a handful of counts. This same CDR3 is encoded by further DNA sequences in the sample. V is TRBV3-1 (or the pseudogene TRBV3-2) and J is TRBJ2-7; D remains unclear. The ends were cut back, 3 bases at V and 0 bases at J, with 3 bases in the middle. Looked up from germline, CDR1 is LGHDT and CDR2 is YNNKEL (reference sequence). The CDR3 extends over 12 amino acids. CDR3 in DNA: TGTGCCAGCAGCCAGTACTCCTACGAGCAGTACTTC. It codes for CASSQYSYEQYF.

As DNA, the CDR3 is TGTGCCAGCAGCCTGAGTCCTAGCGGGGGGACCTACGAGCAGTACTTC. This gives the protein CASSLSPSGGTYEQYF. The chain combines TRBV5-4 with TRBJ2-7; TRBD2 aligns across 11 bases. V lost 4 bases to trimming and J lost 2 bases; unmatched junction nucleotides: 8. Germline CDR1 SGHNT, CDR2 YYREEE (reference sequence). The CDR3 spans 16 residues.

This chain connects TRBV24-1 to TRBJ2-2, with TRBD1 identical over 7 bases. Trimming took 0 bases from V and 5 from J; bases not matched to a gene: 5. This CDR3 is built from 16 residues. Germline V gene data show CDR1 as KGHDR and CDR2 as SFDVKD. CDR3: CATSDLRGRGTGELFF. CDR3 sequence (DNA): TGTGCCACCAGTGATTTGAGGGGGCGCGGGACCGGGGAGCTGTTTTTT.

The CDR3 nucleotides are TGTGCCATCAGTGTCGGGGATACCTACGAGCAGTACTTC. Translation: CAISVGDTYEQYF. This chain connects TRBV10-3 to TRBJ2-7; possible D gene TRBD2, 5 bases. The V gene lost 4 bases and the J gene lost 2 bases, with 9 bases spanning the gap. The CDR3 runs 13 residues. Germline V gene sequence: CDR1 ENHRY, CDR2 SYGVKD.

This chain uses TRBV4-2 with TRBJ2-7; 9 nucleotides agree with TRBD1. CDR1 and CDR2 from the germline V gene are LGHNA and YNFKEQ. The CDR3 runs to 15 residues. Trimming took 6 bases from V and 5 from J; bases not matched to a gene: 11. DNA of the CDR3: TGTGCCAGCAGTCAAACTAGACGGACAGGGGACGAGCAGTACTTC. It specifies CASSQTRRTGDEQYF.

The rearrangement joins TRBV5-4 to TRBJ1-4; 7 positions match TRBD1. CDR1 is SGHNT and CDR2 is YYREEE in the germline V gene (reference sequence). The trim removed 3 bases at V and 6 bases at J, leaving 5 bases unmatched. This CDR3 has 14 amino acids. CDR3 amino acids: CASSSQGSDEKLFF. The CDR3 DNA follows: TGTGCCAGCAGCTCACAGGGGTCCGATGAAAAACTGTTTTTT.

This chain joins TRBV27 and TRBJ2-7, with 7 bases that match TRBD2. Germline assignment: CDR1 MNHEY and CDR2 SMNVEV (reference sequence). The CDR3 is made up of 15 amino acids. The junction had 7 bases not matched to a gene; V was cut back by 5 bases and J by 0 bases. CDR3 residues: CASSEAGPYSYEQYF. The CDR3 nucleotides read TGTGCCAGCAGTGAAGCGGGACCCTACTCCTACGAGCAGTACTTC.

V and J are TRBV7-9 and TRBJ2-1, with 11 bases fitting TRBD1. There are 15 residues in the CDR3. Germline V CDR1 and CDR2: SEHNR, FQNEAQ (reference sequence). After removal of 5 bases from V and 8 bases from J, the junction contained 8 bases not matched to a gene. The CDR3 sequence: CASSGGQGARDEQFF. DNA for the CDR3: TGTGCCAGCAGCGGCGGACAGGGGGCGCGGGATGAGCAGTTCTTC.

This sequence joins TRBV20-1 and TRBJ2-5; 7 positions match TRBD1. V trimming: 3 bases; J trimming: 5 bases; junction bases outside the gene matches: 9. The germline gives CDR1 DFQATT, CDR2 SNEGSKA (reference sequence). The CDR3 runs to 14 residues. In nucleotides, the CDR3 is TGCAGTGCTAGTAAAATGGGACAGATCGAGACCCAGTACTTC. It translates to CSASKMGQIETQYF.

This chain connects TRBV18 to TRBJ2-1, with 12 bases identical to TRBD2. After removal of 0 bases from V and 7 bases from J, the junction contained 4 bases not matched to a gene. Germline V gene lookup returns CDR1 KGHSH and CDR2 LQKENI. The CDR3 has 16 amino acids. The CDR3 here is CASSPPKLAGGNEQFF. CDR3 nucleotide sequence: TGTGCCAGCTCACCACCGAAGCTAGCGGGAGGGAATGAGCAGTTCTTC.

The V and J genes are TRBV11-3 and TRBJ1-1; the D gene is possibly TRBD1 (6 bases). This CDR3 is built from 16 residues. Trimming shortened V by 5 bases and J by 2 bases, and 18 bases separated the two germline ends. From germline, CDR1 is SGHNT and CDR2 YENEEA. CDR3 sequence: CASSRDPGHLNTEAFF. In DNA, the CDR3 is TGTGCCAGCAGCCGGGATCCGGGACACCTAAACACTGAAGCTTTCTTT.

This clone came up once. The V call is TRBV19, the J call TRBJ2-7; D is possibly TRBD2 (6 bases). The CDR3 covers 15 residues. Trimming removed 5 bases at V and 5 bases at J, with 19 bases between. Germline CDR1 reads LNHDA; CDR2 reads SQIVND (reference sequence). CDR3 in amino acids: CASSERGRGNHEQYF. CDR3 bases: TGTGCCAGTAGTGAGAGGGGTCGGGGGAACCACGAGCAGTACTTC. The full variable domain, in which reference TRBV19 and TRBJ2-7 provide the parts outside the CDR3, is DGGITQSPKYLFRKEGQNVTLSCEQNLNHDAMYWYRQDPGQGLRLIYYSQIVNDFQKGDIAEGYSVSREKKESFPLTVTSAQKNPTAFYLCASSERGRGNHEQYFGPGTRLTVT.

The chain is built from TRBV7-9 and TRBJ2-1; D is unresolved. The CDR3 loop spans 13 amino acids. The V gene lost 4 bases and the J gene lost 8 bases, with 12 bases spanning the gap. Germline CDR1 and CDR2: SEHNR and FQNEAQ (reference sequence). CDR3: CASSSDPRHEQFF. The DNA of the CDR3 is TGTGCCAGCAGCTCCGACCCCAGGCATGAGCAGTTCTTC.

This chain uses TRBV7-8 with TRBJ2-3; the match to TRBD2 covers 11 bases. Germline CDR1 and CDR2: SGHVS and FQNEAQ. The CDR3 contains 16 residues. Trimming at V came to 3 bases and at J to 1 base, leaving 3 bases not matched to a gene. DNA of the CDR3: TGTGCCAGCAGCTTTACTAGCGGGGGCGGCACAGATACGCAGTATTTT. This codes for CASSFTSGGGTDTQYF. Drawing the rest from reference TRBV7-8 and TRBJ2-3, the complete variable domain is GAGVSQSPRYKVAKRGQDVALRCDPISGHVSLFWYQQALGQGPEFLTYFQNEAQLDKSGLPSDRFFAERPEGSVSTLKIQRTQQEDSAVYLCASSFTSGGGTDTQYFGPGTRLTVL.

This sequence joins TRBV3-1 (or the pseudogene TRBV3-2) and TRBJ2-1; D call uncertain. The V gene's germline CDR1 is LGHDT and CDR2 YNNKEL (reference sequence). Between the trimmed V and J ends, which lost 3 bases and 4 bases, there was a span of 4 bases. This CDR3 is 12 amino acids long. This chain's CDR3 is CASSHQYNEQFF. In nucleotides, the CDR3 is TGTGCCAGCAGCCACCAATACAATGAGCAGTTCTTC.

This clone turned up a few times. The sample holds other DNA sequences that translate to the same CDR3. The chain carries TRBV5-1 and TRBJ2-3, with 11 bases matching TRBD2. The germline gives CDR1 SGHRS, CDR2 YFSETQ. The V and J ends lost 4 bases and 1 base, in that order; junction bases with no gene match: 2. This CDR3 contains 15 residues. CDR3 nucleotides: TGCGCCAGCAGCCTAGCGGGGGGCGGCACAGATACGCAGTATTTT. Encoded protein: CASSLAGGGTDTQYF.

The chain combines TRBV10-2 with TRBJ2-7; 9 bases align to TRBD1. Germline V gives CDR1 WSHSY, CDR2 SAAADI. The CDR3 totals 16 residues. Trimming removed 4 bases from V and 4 bases from J; junction bases left unmatched: 11. CDR3 amino acids: CASSGTGTGLIYEQYF. CDR3 nucleotides: TGCGCCAGCAGTGGTACCGGGACAGGGCTGATATACGAGCAGTACTTC.